These 25 T cell receptor beta chains share one sample of origin, sequenced in a study of T cells in Graves' hyperthyroidism and ophthalmopathy (dated by TCRdb to the late 2010s). The library was made by multiplex PCR. The reads were generated on an Illumina HiSeq 2000. Amplification of TCR beta CDR3 regions was carried out from RNA transcripts. For the first round of RT-PCR on the TCR CDR3, the HTBI primer set was used together with the Qiagen OneStep RT-PCR kit. Starting from the raw public reads, TCRdb applied fastp trimming at Q25, assembled clones with MiXCR and retained in-frame beta chains. Every entry covers one CDR3 protein and lists the most common genes and DNA from its rows. For this sample there are about 380,000 distinct CDR3 sequences; approximately 15% appear just once. Jointly, the top ten make up about 11% of the sample. Sequenced sample: blood. The receptors come from a woman aged 55-69 years with Graves' hyperthyroidism.

The chain is built from TRBV6-1 and TRBJ1-3; D gene unclear. Germline CDR1 MNHNS, CDR2 SASEGT. V shed 4 bases and J shed 0 bases, with 10 bases lying between them. The CDR3 consists of 15 residues. CDR3 sequence reads: CASSGLGASGNTIYF. The CDR3 region has the DNA TGTGCCAGCAGTGGATTGGGAGCCTCTGGAAACACCATATATTTT.

This clonotype was counted at least ten times. The V gene is TRBV19, the J gene TRBJ1-5, with D perhaps TRBD1 (5 bases). Trimming removed 2 bases at V and 7 bases at J, with 15 bases between. The germline V gene has CDR1 LNHDA and CDR2 SQIVND (reference sequence). The CDR3 contains 15 residues. The CDR3 DNA is TGTGCCAGTAGTATAAGGCGGGACTGGGCCCAGCCCCAGCATTTT. Its translation: CASSIRRDWAQPQHF.

Many counts were recorded for this clonotype. The gene calls are TRBV7-3 and TRBJ2-1; D gene unclear. CDR1 and CDR2 (germline): SGHTA, FQGTGA. The CDR3 is made up of 14 amino acids. V shed 1 base and J shed 6 bases, with 10 bases lying between them. The CDR3 here is CASSLKTNGNEQFF. CDR3 nucleotide sequence: TGTGCCAGCAGCTTAAAGACAAACGGCAATGAGCAGTTCTTC.

This clonotype appeared many times. This sequence joins TRBV2 and TRBJ2-7; no clear D gene. Germline V lookup: CDR1 SNHLY, CDR2 FYNNEI. V dropped 7 bases and J dropped 7 bases, with 17 bases sitting between them. This CDR3 region has 13 residues. The CDR3 DNA sequence: TGTGCCAGCATGCGAGACGGGCTTGGAGAGCAGTACTTC. Residues: CASMRDGLGEQYF.

This chain links TRBV6-1 with TRBJ1-6, with D hard to call. Between the trimmed V and J ends, which lost 5 bases and 9 bases, there was a span of 17 bases. The CDR3 runs 15 residues. Germline V gene lookup returns CDR1 MNHNS and CDR2 SASEGT. The CDR3 sequence: CASSLDLREVSPLHF. The DNA of the CDR3 is TGTGCCAGCAGTCTAGACCTTCGCGAGGTTTCACCCCTCCACTTT.

On this clonotype: A much more abundant neighbour one base away suggests this may be a read error. The chain couples TRBV2 to TRBJ2-1; D is tentatively TRBD1 or TRBD2 (5 bases each). The J call may be mistaken, given a closer DNA end match to TRBJ2-7. The CDR3 spans 13 residues. Germline-derived CDR1 and CDR2 are SNHLY and FYNNEI. CDR3: CASRRDDPNEQYF. The CDR3 region has the DNA TGTGCCAGCAGGAGGGACGACCCCAATGAGCAGTACTTC.

This chain connects TRBV9 to TRBJ2-5; D not resolved. CDR1 is SGDLS and CDR2 is YYNGEE in the germline V gene. The CDR3 sequence is 15 residues long. V was cut by 4 bases and J by 5 bases, with 18 bases left in between. The CDR3 reads CASSPLTGLRETQYF. DNA of the CDR3: TGTGCCAGCAGCCCGTTAACTGGCCTCCGGGAGACCCAGTACTTC.

With respect to this clonotype: Germline is not matched at one junction end, which may reflect a read error. J is TRBJ2-7 and V is TRBV7-9; 14 bases agree with TRBD2. The CDR3 sequence is 20 residues long. Germline V gene sequence: CDR1 SEHNR, CDR2 FQNEAQ (reference sequence). CDR3 sequence reads: CASSPPRQRTSGGPSYGQYF. CDR3 nucleotides: TGTGCCAGCAGCCCACCCCGACAGCGGACTAGCGGGGGGCCTTCCTACGGGCAGTACTTC.

The sample holds many counts of this clonotype. V gene TRBV6-1 combines with J gene TRBJ2-7, with D perhaps assigned TRBD1 or TRBD2 (5 bases each). The germline gives CDR1 MNHNS, CDR2 SASEGT. The CDR3 loop spans 15 amino acids. V was clipped by 6 bases and J by 1 base, with 16 bases between them. CDR3 in amino acids: CASRVGVSSSYEQYF. The CDR3 DNA reads as TGTGCCAGCAGAGTGGGGGTCTCGTCGTCCTACGAGCAGTACTTC.

This clonotype was detected ten times or more. The rearrangement uses TRBV18 and TRBJ2-4; the D gene is possibly TRBD1 (6 bases). The CDR3 runs to 16 residues. The germline V gene has CDR1 KGHSH and CDR2 LQKENI. V was pared by 2 bases and J by 4 bases, with 15 bases between. CDR3 coding DNA: TGTGCCAGCTCACCAACGTTGGGGACAACGAAAAACATTCAGTACTTC. Amino acids: CASSPTLGTTKNIQYF.

The chain recombines TRBV6-2 or TRBV6-3 with TRBJ2-2; either TRBD1 or TRBD2 may fit D (5 bases each). CDR1 MNHEY and CDR2 SVGEGT come from the germline V gene. V was trimmed by 5 bases and J by 3 bases, leaving 13 bases between them. CDR3 length: 15 residues. CDR3 region: CASSPPGTDTGELFF. Here the CDR3 DNA reads TGTGCCAGCAGTCCTCCCGGGACCGACACCGGGGAGCTGTTTTTT.

For this clonotype: Possible read error: a much larger clone is one base away. V usage is TRBV7-2 and J usage is TRBJ2-7, with 7 bases that match TRBD2. The trim removed 4 bases at V and 7 bases at J, leaving 7 bases unmatched. The CDR3 is 13 residues long. The germline V gene has CDR1 SGHTA and CDR2 FQGNSA. The CDR3 loop reads CASSWDYPKEQYF. The CDR3 nucleotides are TGTGCCAGCAGCTGGGACTACCCTAAGGAGCAGTACTTC.

At least ten counts were recorded for this clonotype. The V and J genes are TRBV14 and TRBJ1-4; the D is unclear. This CDR3 region has 14 residues. CDR1 is SGHDN, CDR2 FVKESK, per germline. The V gene lost 0 bases and the J gene lost 7 bases, with 9 bases spanning the gap. CDR3 in amino acids: CASSQEGMGEKLFF. DNA for the CDR3: TGTGCCAGCAGCCAAGAGGGAATGGGTGAAAAACTGTTTTTT.

This clonotype has ten or more counts. The chain employs TRBV6-1 and TRBJ2-1; tentatively, D is TRBD1 (5 bases). Trimming took off 8 bases at V and 5 bases at J, with 7 bases between the two ends. The CDR3 sequence is 11 residues long. CDR1 is MNHNS and CDR2 is SASEGT in the germline V gene. CDR3 DNA sequence: TGTGCCAGCCAGGGAAACAATGAGCAGTTCTTC. Its translation: CASQGNNEQFF.

This clonotype was seen repeatedly, ten times or more. J is TRBJ1-2 and V is TRBV2; D gene unclear. The germline CDR1 and CDR2 sequences are SNHLY and FYNNEI. V lost 5 bases and J 4 bases, leaving 8 bases between the germline ends. The CDR3 loop spans 12 amino acids. The chain's CDR3 is CASSSDFYGYTF. The CDR3 bases are TGTGCCAGCAGTAGTGACTTCTATGGCTACACCTTC.

This clonotype was counted a few times. For the CDR3, the DNA is TGTGCCAGCAGTTTGTATGGGGACATGGGAACCGGGGAGCTGTTTTTT. This codes for CASSLYGDMGTGELFF. This chain links TRBV27 with TRBJ2-2; perhaps TRBD1 as D (6 bases). V was clipped by 3 bases and J by 5 bases, with 16 bases between them. The CDR3 length is 16 residues. CDR1 and CDR2 (germline): MNHEY, SMNVEV (reference sequence).

Many counts were recorded for this clonotype. CDR3 DNA sequence: TGTGCCAGCAGGCTAGCGACCAGCACAGATACGCAGTATTTT. This gives the protein CASRLATSTDTQYF. V and J are TRBV7-3 and TRBJ2-3; D possibly corresponds to TRBD2 (6 bases). This CDR3 region has 14 residues. Germline-derived CDR1 and CDR2 are SGHTA and FQGTGA. The V end was cut by 6 bases, the J end by 0 bases, with 10 bases between. The entire variable domain, with the rest obtained from reference TRBV7-3 and TRBJ2-3, is as follows: GAGVSQTPSNKVTEKGKYVELRCDPISGHTALYWYRQSLGQGPEFLIYFQGTGAADDSGLPNDRFFAVRPEGSVSTLKIQRTERGDSAVYLCASRLATSTDTQYFGPGTRLTVL.

This clonotype was counted ten times or more. The V gene is TRBV5-8, the J gene TRBJ1-1; D may be TRBD1 (5 bases). Trimming removed 0 bases at V and 8 bases at J, with 11 bases between. CDR1 is SGHTS and CDR2 is YDEGEE in the germline V gene. The CDR3 loop spans 13 amino acids. CDR3 sequence reads: CASSLVGVWEAFF. CDR3 DNA: TGTGCCAGCAGCTTGGTGGGGGTATGGGAAGCTTTCTTT.

This clonotype was counted at least ten times. The chain combines TRBV20-1 with TRBJ1-1, with D tentatively TRBD1 (5 bases). The CDR3 covers 13 residues. Germline CDR1 and CDR2: DFQATT and SNEGSKA (reference sequence). Trimming pared 6 bases from V and 2 bases from J, leaving 13 bases between. For the CDR3, the DNA is TGCAGTGCCAGGGCGACAATTAACACTGAAGCTTTCTTT. Translating it yields CSARATINTEAFF.

In its sample, this clonotype was seen many times. The V call is TRBV18, the J call TRBJ2-3, with 14 bases matching TRBD2. The length of the CDR3 is 18 residues. V lost 3 bases to trimming and J lost 0 bases; unmatched junction nucleotides: 5. In germline, CDR1 is KGHSH, CDR2 LQKENI. CDR3 residues: CASSPGLAGDESTDTQYF. The CDR3 nucleotides read TGTGCCAGCTCACCGGGACTAGCGGGAGACGAAAGCACAGATACGCAGTATTTT.

This clonotype was detected a few times. The gene calls are TRBV6-1 and TRBJ1-5, with D uncertain. Trimming cost V 4 bases and J 7 bases, with 8 bases left between them. Germline V gives CDR1 MNHNS, CDR2 SASEGT. The CDR3 runs to 12 residues. Here the CDR3 reads CASSVLGQPQHF. CDR3 bases: TGTGCCAGCAGTGTCTTAGGACAGCCCCAGCATTTT.

The chain carries TRBV14 and TRBJ2-7, with D unclear. Trimming left V 0 bases short and J 5 bases short, with 17 bases between. This CDR3 is built from 16 residues. CDR1 SGHDN and CDR2 FVKESK come from the germline V gene. This chain's CDR3 is CASSQDRAPEAHEQYF. The DNA of the CDR3 is TGTGCCAGCAGCCAAGATCGAGCCCCAGAAGCCCACGAGCAGTACTTC.

This clonotype was detected a few times. This sequence joins TRBV5-5 and TRBJ2-4; 10 bases align to TRBD2. Germline-derived CDR1 and CDR2 are SGHKS and YYEKEE (reference sequence). The CDR3 runs 15 residues. V lost 6 bases and J lost 5; bases outside the gene matches: 8. DNA of the CDR3: TGTGCCAGCACCATTAGCGGGAGGAATGAAAACATTCAGTACTTC. Its translation is CASTISGRNENIQYF.

This clonotype has at least ten counts. The CDR3: CATSAGWGYGYTF. CDR3 coding DNA: TGTGCCACCAGCGCGGGGTGGGGGTATGGCTACACCTTC. V gene TRBV24-1 combines with J gene TRBJ1-2; TRBD1 might be the D (5 bases). The CDR3 runs 13 residues. Trimming pared 7 bases from V and 5 bases from J, leaving 13 bases between. Germline loops: CDR1 KGHDR, CDR2 SFDVKD.

Comments on this clonotype: A read error is possible here, since a much larger clone lies one base away. The chain is built from TRBV6-1 and TRBJ2-3; 11 nucleotides agree with TRBD2. After removal of 5 bases from V and 7 bases from J, the junction contained 14 bases not matched to a gene. Looked up from germline, CDR1 is MNHNS and CDR2 is SASEGT. This CDR3 contains 17 residues. CDR3 in amino acids: CASSKTSGILGRYTQYF. CDR3 coding DNA: TGTGCCAGCAGTAAGACTAGCGGGATCCTAGGCCGCTATACGCAGTATTTT.